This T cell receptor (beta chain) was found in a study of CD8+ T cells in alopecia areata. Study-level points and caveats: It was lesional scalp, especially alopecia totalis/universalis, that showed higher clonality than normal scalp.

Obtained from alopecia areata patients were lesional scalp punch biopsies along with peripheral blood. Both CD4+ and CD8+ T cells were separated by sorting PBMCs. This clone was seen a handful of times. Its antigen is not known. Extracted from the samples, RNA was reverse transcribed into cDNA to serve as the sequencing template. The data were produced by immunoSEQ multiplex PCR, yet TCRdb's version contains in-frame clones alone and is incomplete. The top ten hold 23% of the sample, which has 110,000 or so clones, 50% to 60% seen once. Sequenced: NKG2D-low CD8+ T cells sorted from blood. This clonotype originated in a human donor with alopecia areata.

As DNA, the CDR3 is TGTGCCAGCAGCCCCCATCCCATGAACACTGAAGCTTTCTTT. Amino acid sequence: CASSPHPMNTEAFF. The rearrangement links TRBV13 to TRBJ1-1, with unresolved D. V gave up 5 bases and J gave up 0 bases, with 10 bases separating them. The CDR3 loop spans 14 amino acids. Germline CDR1 PRHDT, CDR2 FYEKMQ (reference sequence).